Listed below are T cell receptor beta chains from one sample, sequenced in a study of early T cells in non-severe SARS-CoV-2 infection. TCRdb called the 5' RACE reads again in MiXCR, with one record for every CDR3 protein. The repertoire holds fewer than 130,000 distinct CDR3 sequences, with over 9.5% as singletons. The sequences come from whole blood, collected at baseline. The receptor set was obtained from an adult who was a healthcare worker with PCR-confirmed SARS-CoV-2 infection or an uninfected control (not recorded which). The CDR3 runs from the conserved cysteine through the conserved F or W. A D gene is named only where the DNA matches it firmly. The size entry is marked missing in some rows and otherwise reads once, few, many or a size class.

.	few	TRBV12-3/TRBV12-4	TRBJ2-3	CASSPRAGTLTDTQYF	TGTGCCAGCAGTCCCCGTGCGGGGACCCTCACAGATACGCAGTATTTT
.	.	TRBV6-5	TRBJ2-3	CASSSGYLTDTQYF	TGTGCCAGCAGTTCAGGGTACCTCACAGATACGCAGTATTTT
.	few	TRBV19	TRBJ2-4	CASSIGSRDAKNIQYF	TGTGCCAGTAGTATAGGTTCTAGGGATGCCAAAAACATTCAGTACTTC
.	many	TRBV29-1	TRBJ2-1	CSGSGSSYNEQFF	TGCAGCGGATCGGGGAGCTCCTACAATGAGCAGTTCTTC
TRBD1	few	TRBV29-1	TRBJ2-3	CSVLQGLDTQYF	TGCAGCGTTCTACAGGGGTTGGATACGCAGTATTTT
.	.	TRBV6-1	TRBJ2-2	CASSEELPGVGELFF	TGTGCCAGCAGTGAAGAACTACCCGGGGTTGGGGAGCTGTTTTTT
.	few	TRBV5-1	TRBJ2-3	CASSFSQGTQYF	TGCGCCAGCAGCTTTAGTCAGGGTACGCAGTATTTT
.	few	TRBV3-1	TRBJ1-1	CASSQASDNTEAFF	TGTGCCAGCAGCCAAGCGTCGGATAACACTGAAGCTTTCTTT
.	many	TRBV2	TRBJ1-1	CASNTRGLEAFF	TGTGCCAGCAACACCCGGGGGTTAGAAGCTTTCTTT
.	few	TRBV19	TRBJ2-5	CASSMRPAPETQYF	TGTGCCAGTAGTATGAGGCCAGCGCCAGAGACCCAGTACTTC
.	few	TRBV28	TRBJ1-3	CATNLQGAGATAGNTIYF	TGTGCCACCAACCTTCAAGGGGCAGGGGCCACGGCTGGAAACACCATATATTTT
.	few	TRBV24-1	TRBJ2-1	CATSDYPTEHNEQFF	TGTGCCACCAGTGATTACCCGACAGAGCACAATGAGCAGTTCTTC
.	.	TRBV19	TRBJ2-1	CASRLQGGLHNEQFF	TGTGCCAGTAGGCTCCAGGGCGGTCTCCACAATGAGCAGTTCTTC
.	few	TRBV2	TRBJ1-1	CASSRVQDTEAFF	TGTGCCAGCAGTCGGGTTCAGGACACTGAAGCTTTCTTT
TRBD1	many	TRBV7-9	TRBJ1-5	CASSLPGQGNQPQHF	TGTGCCAGCAGCCTTCCGGGACAGGGGAATCAGCCCCAGCATTTT
.	many	TRBV5-1	TRBJ1-4	CASSTDPNEKLFF	TGCGCCAGCAGCACCGACCCTAATGAAAAACTGTTTTTT
.	.	TRBV12-3/TRBV12-4	TRBJ2-7	CASSFRLGDYEQYF	TGTGCCAGCAGTTTTCGGCTAGGGGACTACGAGCAGTACTTC
.	.	TRBV5-1	TRBJ1-5	CASSLGQDQPQHF	TGCGCCAGCAGCTTGGGACAAGATCAGCCCCAGCATTTT
.	few	TRBV28	TRBJ2-7	CASSLMRVEQYF	TGTGCCAGCAGTTTGATGAGGGTCGAGCAGTACTTC
.	.	TRBV28	TRBJ2-3	CASSLMRCTDTQYF	TGTGCCAGCAGTTTAATGAGGTGCACAGATACGCAGTATTTT
TRBD1	few	TRBV25-1	TRBJ1-1	CASSTNWGDRGWNEAFF	TGTGCCAGCAGTACGAACTGGGGAGACAGGGGGTGGAATGAAGCTTTCTTT
.	.	TRBV11-3	TRBJ2-2	CASSLEETGELFF	TGTGCCAGCAGCTTAGAGGAAACCGGGGAGCTGTTTTTT
.	few	TRBV18	TRBJ1-2	CASSPIGRDEYGYTF	TGTGCCAGCTCACCAATCGGCCGGGACGAGTATGGCTACACCTTC
TRBD1	many	TRBV5-6	TRBJ2-6	CASSTGVSGANVLTF	TGTGCCAGCAGCACAGGGGTCTCTGGGGCCAACGTCCTGACTTTC
.	many	TRBV5-1	TRBJ1-1	CASSLRLNTEAFF	TGCGCCAGCAGCTTACGGTTGAACACTGAAGCTTTCTTT
.	many	TRBV6-1	TRBJ1-1	CASSEWADMNTEAFF	TGTGCCAGCAGTGAATGGGCAGACATGAACACTGAAGCTTTCTTT
TRBD2	few	TRBV30	TRBJ2-3	CAWSFSGGGTDTQYF	TGTGCCTGGAGTTTTAGCGGGGGGGGCACAGATACGCAGTATTTT
.	many	TRBV7-8	TRBJ1-5	CASSLVSNQPQHF	TGTGCCAGCAGCTTAGTTTCGAATCAGCCCCAGCATTTT
.	few	TRBV5-5	TRBJ1-6	CASSPRTVGISNSPLHF	TGTGCCAGCAGCCCCAGGACAGTCGGGATCAGTAATTCACCCCTCCACTTT
TRBD1	few	TRBV30	TRBJ1-1	CAWGQGGTEAFF	TGTGCCTGGGGACAGGGCGGCACTGAAGCTTTCTTT
.	.	TRBV7-9	TRBJ2-5	CASSLGGSETQYF	TGTGCCAGCAGCTTAGGGGGCAGTGAGACCCAGTACTTC
.	many	TRBV12-3/TRBV12-4	TRBJ2-4	CASTDYGQRLAKNIQYF	TGTGCCAGCACTGATTATGGACAGCGGCTAGCCAAAAACATTCAGTACTTC
TRBD1	.	TRBV6-5	TRBJ1-5	CASRSKTGFGNQPQHF	TGTGCCAGCAGAAGTAAGACAGGGTTTGGCAATCAGCCCCAGCATTTT
.	many	TRBV7-9	TRBJ1-4	CASSLWGGRGTNEKLFF	TGTGCCAGCAGCCTCTGGGGAGGCAGGGGCACTAATGAAAAACTGTTTTTT
TRBD1	few	TRBV29-1	TRBJ2-5	CSVEWTGERETQYF	TGCAGCGTTGAGTGGACAGGGGAGAGGGAGACCCAGTACTTC
TRBD1	.	TRBV18	TRBJ2-7	CASSPSDRGGYGEQYF	TGTGCCAGCTCACCGTCCGACAGGGGGGGTTATGGCGAGCAGTACTTC
TRBD1	.	TRBV7-9	TRBJ1-6	CASSSNDRAGNSPLHF	TGTGCCAGCAGCAGCAACGACAGGGCCGGGAATTCACCCCTCCACTTT
TRBD1	few	TRBV9	TRBJ1-2	CASTPGGQGGYTF	TGTGCCAGCACCCCAGGGGGACAGGGCGGCTACACCTTC
.	few	TRBV24-1	TRBJ2-2	CATSDLGRLNTGELFF	TGTGCCACCAGTGATTTGGGACGGCTAAACACCGGGGAGCTGTTTTTT
.	few	TRBV6-1	TRBJ1-3	CASSDWGFSGNTIYF	TGTGCCAGCAGTGACTGGGGGTTCTCTGGAAACACCATATATTTT
.	.	TRBV19	TRBJ2-1	CASSFPPLSGSSYNEQFF	TGTGCCAGTAGTTTCCCTCCCCTTAGCGGCAGCTCCTACAATGAGCAGTTCTTC
.	.	TRBV12-3/TRBV12-4	TRBJ2-2	CASSLLPSVNGELFF	TGTGCCAGCAGTTTACTTCCTAGCGTTAACGGGGAGCTGTTTTTT
.	.	TRBV6-5	TRBJ1-5	CASRVDSNQPQHF	TGTGCCAGCAGGGTCGATAGCAATCAGCCCCAGCATTTT
.	few	TRBV20-1	TRBJ1-5	CSAQTSGGSNQPQHF	TGCAGTGCTCAAACGTCCGGGGGTTCAAATCAGCCCCAGCATTTT
.	few	TRBV11-3	TRBJ2-5	CASSPHGEWAETQYF	TGTGCCAGCAGCCCGCACGGCGAGTGGGCTGAGACCCAGTACTTC
TRBD2	few	TRBV12-3/TRBV12-4	TRBJ2-4	CASKPSGRAWAKNIQYF	TGTGCCAGCAAACCGAGCGGGAGGGCCTGGGCCAAAAACATTCAGTACTTC
TRBD1	.	TRBV11-2	TRBJ2-5	CASSPRGTGGPQETQYF	TGTGCCAGCAGCCCCCGAGGAACAGGGGGCCCCCAAGAGACCCAGTACTTC
TRBD1	.	TRBV7-9	TRBJ2-7	CASSFGTGGNEQYF	TGTGCCAGCAGCTTCGGGACAGGGGGCAACGAGCAGTACTTC
TRBD1	few	TRBV6-2/TRBV6-3	TRBJ1-2	CASSAGTGNYGYTF	TGTGCCAGCAGTGCCGGGACAGGGAACTATGGCTACACCTTC
TRBD1	.	TRBV27	TRBJ2-7	CASSKGQGFIHEQYF	TGTGCCAGCAGTAAAGGACAGGGATTTATCCACGAGCAGTACTTC
TRBD1	few	TRBV19	TRBJ1-2	CASSTHRGYGYTF	TGTGCCAGTAGTACCCACAGGGGCTATGGCTACACCTTC
.	few	TRBV19	TRBJ2-1	CATTLGYNEQFF	TGTGCCACTACACTAGGTTACAATGAGCAGTTCTTC
.	many	TRBV7-2	TRBJ2-1	CASSAGPNEQFF	TGTGCCAGCAGCGCCGGGCCGAATGAGCAGTTCTTC